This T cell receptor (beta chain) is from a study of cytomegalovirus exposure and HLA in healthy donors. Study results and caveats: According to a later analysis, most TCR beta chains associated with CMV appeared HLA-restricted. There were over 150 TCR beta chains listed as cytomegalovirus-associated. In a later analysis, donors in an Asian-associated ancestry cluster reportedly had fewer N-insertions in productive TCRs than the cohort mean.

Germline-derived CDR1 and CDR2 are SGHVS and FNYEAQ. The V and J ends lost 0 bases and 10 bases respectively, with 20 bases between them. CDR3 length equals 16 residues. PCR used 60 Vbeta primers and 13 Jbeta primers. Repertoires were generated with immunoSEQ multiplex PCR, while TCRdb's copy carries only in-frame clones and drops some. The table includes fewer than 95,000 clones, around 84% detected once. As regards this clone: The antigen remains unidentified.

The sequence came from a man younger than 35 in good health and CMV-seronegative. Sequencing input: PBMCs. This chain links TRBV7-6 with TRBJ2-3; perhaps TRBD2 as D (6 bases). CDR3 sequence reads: CASSLANGGRKSAQYF. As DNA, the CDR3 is TGTGCCAGCAGCTTAGCTAACGGGGGACGAAAGTCGGCGCAGTATTTT.